This entry concerns a single TCR beta chain. As yet, its antigen is unknown. CDR1 and CDR2 from the germline V gene are SNHLY and FYNNEI. The CDR3 loop spans 16 amino acids. The V gene end was trimmed by 6 bases and the J gene end by 0 bases; junction bases not matched to a gene: 4. The sample is drawn from a study of cytomegalovirus exposure and HLA in healthy donors. Using immunoSEQ multiplex PCR, the repertoire was profiled, and TCRdb retains in-frame clones only, with some absent. This sample has approximately 240,000 clones, with over 80% found just once. Study results and limitations: Under in vitro conditions, a few CMV-associated chains were confirmed as specific for CMV antigens.

Sequenced material: PBMCs. V and J are TRBV2 and TRBJ2-2, with TRBD2 matching over 10 bases. This clonotype was obtained from a woman aged 18 to 35 in good health and CMV-seronegative. CDR3 loop: CASSQLAGSNTGELFF. In nucleotides, the CDR3 is TGTGCCAGCAGCCAACTAGCGGGATCGAACACCGGGGAGCTGTTTTTT.